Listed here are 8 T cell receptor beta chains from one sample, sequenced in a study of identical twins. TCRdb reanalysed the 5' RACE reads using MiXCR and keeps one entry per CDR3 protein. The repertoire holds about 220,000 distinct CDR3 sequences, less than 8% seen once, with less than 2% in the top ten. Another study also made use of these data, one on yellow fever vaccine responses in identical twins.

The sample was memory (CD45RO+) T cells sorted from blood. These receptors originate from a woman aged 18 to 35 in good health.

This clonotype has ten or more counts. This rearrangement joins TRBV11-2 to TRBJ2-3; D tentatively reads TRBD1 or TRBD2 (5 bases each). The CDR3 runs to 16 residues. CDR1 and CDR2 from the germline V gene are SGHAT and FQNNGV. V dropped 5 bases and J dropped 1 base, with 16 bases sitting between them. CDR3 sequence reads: CASSPYLGVGTDTQYF. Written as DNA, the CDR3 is TGTGCCAGCAGCCCCTACTTGGGGGTGGGCACAGATACGCAGTATTTT.

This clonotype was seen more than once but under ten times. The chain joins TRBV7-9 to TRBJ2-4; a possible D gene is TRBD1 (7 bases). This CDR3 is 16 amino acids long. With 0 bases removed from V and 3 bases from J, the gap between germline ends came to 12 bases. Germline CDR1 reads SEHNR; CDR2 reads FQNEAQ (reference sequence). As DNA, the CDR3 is TGTGCCAGCAGCTTAGCGCAGGGGGAGGACAAAAACATTCAGTACTTC. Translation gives CASSLAQGEDKNIQYF.

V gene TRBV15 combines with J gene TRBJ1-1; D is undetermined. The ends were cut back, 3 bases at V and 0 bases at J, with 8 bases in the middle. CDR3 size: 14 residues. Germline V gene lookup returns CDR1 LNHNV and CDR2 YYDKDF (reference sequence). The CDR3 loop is CATSRREMNTEAFF. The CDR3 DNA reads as TGTGCCACCAGCAGGAGGGAAATGAACACTGAAGCTTTCTTT.

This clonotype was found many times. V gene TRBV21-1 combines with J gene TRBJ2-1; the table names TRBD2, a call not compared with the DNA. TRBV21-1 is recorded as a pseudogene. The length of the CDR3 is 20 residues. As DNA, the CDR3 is TGTGCCAGCAGCAAATTGAAAGGGGGACTAGCGGGGGGGCTGCGTAATGAGCAGTTCTTC. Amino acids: CASSKLKGGLAGGLRNEQFF.

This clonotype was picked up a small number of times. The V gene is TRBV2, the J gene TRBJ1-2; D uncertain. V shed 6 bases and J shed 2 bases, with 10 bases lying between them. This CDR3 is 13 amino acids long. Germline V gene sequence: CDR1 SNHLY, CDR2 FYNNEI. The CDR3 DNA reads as TGTGCCAGCAGGGAAACAGTGAACTATGGCTACACCTTC. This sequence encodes CASRETVNYGYTF.

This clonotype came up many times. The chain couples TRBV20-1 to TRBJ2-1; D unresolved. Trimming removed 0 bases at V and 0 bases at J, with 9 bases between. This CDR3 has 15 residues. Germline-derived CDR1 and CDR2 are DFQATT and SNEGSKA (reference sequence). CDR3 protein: CSARDLRSSYNEQFF. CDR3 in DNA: TGCAGTGCTAGAGATCTACGGAGCTCCTACAATGAGCAGTTCTTC.

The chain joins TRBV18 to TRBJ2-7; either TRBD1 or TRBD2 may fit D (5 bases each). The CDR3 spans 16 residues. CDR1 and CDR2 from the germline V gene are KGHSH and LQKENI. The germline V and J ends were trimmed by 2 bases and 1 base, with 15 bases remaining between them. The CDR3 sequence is CASSPNTQGPSYEQYF. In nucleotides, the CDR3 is TGTGCCAGCTCACCAAATACTCAGGGACCGTCCTACGAGCAGTACTTC.

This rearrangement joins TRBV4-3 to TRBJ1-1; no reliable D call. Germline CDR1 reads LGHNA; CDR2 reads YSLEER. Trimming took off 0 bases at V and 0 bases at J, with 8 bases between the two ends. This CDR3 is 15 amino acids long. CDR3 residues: CASSQDQNMNTEAFF. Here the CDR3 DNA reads TGCGCCAGCAGCCAAGATCAGAATATGAACACTGAAGCTTTCTTT.